These 17 T cell receptor beta chains came from one sample sequenced in a study of T cells in Graves' hyperthyroidism and ophthalmopathy. Amplification yielded TCR beta CDR3 regions, with RNA transcripts as the source. Using the HTBI primer set, a first-round RT-PCR was run on the TCR CDR3. MiXCR, run by TCRdb on the multiplex PCR reads, gives a single entry per CDR3 protein. This table has about 400,000 distinct CDR3 sequences, 14% to 15% appearing once. The material sequenced was blood. Every receptor here comes from a man aged 18-30 years with Graves' ophthalmopathy.

This chain joins TRBV9 and TRBJ2-2, with 8 bases fitting TRBD2. Losses at the gene ends were 3 bases for V and 0 bases for J; bases not matched to a gene: 7. Per germline, CDR1 SGDLS and CDR2 YYNGEE. The CDR3 contains 17 residues. The CDR3: CASSASGTRPNTGELFF. CDR3 nucleotide sequence: TGTGCCAGCAGCGCGTCCGGGACTAGACCGAACACCGGGGAGCTGTTTTTT.

This clonotype was seen ten or more times. The chain carries TRBV10-3 and TRBJ2-2; the D gene is possibly TRBD1 (6 bases). Germline V gene lookup returns CDR1 ENHRY and CDR2 SYGVKD. The CDR3 is 16 residues long. Trimming removed 2 bases from V and 6 bases from J, with 16 bases in between. CDR3 residues: CAISEPQGTLAGELFF. For the CDR3, the DNA is TGTGCCATCAGTGAGCCACAGGGAACTCTGGCCGGGGAGCTGTTTTTT.

The CDR3 coding sequence is TGTGCCAGCAGGGCGAGTCCGCAACGGGGGAACACTGAAGCTTTCTTT. This gives the protein CASRASPQRGNTEAFF. The chain is built from TRBV6-2 or TRBV6-3 and TRBJ1-1; D not resolved. V shed 6 bases and J shed 1 base, with 18 bases lying between them. The germline V gene encodes CDR1 MNHEY and CDR2 SVGEGT. The CDR3 contains 16 residues.

This clonotype showed up many times. The genes are TRBV6-1 and TRBJ2-7; the D gene is possibly TRBD2 (6 bases). V was pared by 5 bases and J by 2 bases, with 19 bases between. Germline V CDR1 and CDR2: MNHNS, SASEGT. This CDR3 contains 16 residues. The CDR3 spells CASSQLETSSTYEQYF. The CDR3, as DNA: TGTGCCAGCAGTCAACTCGAGACTAGTTCTACCTACGAGCAGTACTTC.

This clonotype has a count of ten or more. The chain uses TRBV5-1 and TRBJ2-1, with TRBD1 identical over 11 bases. After removal of 2 bases from V and 5 bases from J, the junction contained 9 bases not matched to a gene. Germline CDR1 SGHRS, CDR2 YFSETQ. The CDR3 contains 17 residues. The CDR3 sequence: CASSLGTGTGGHNEQFF. CDR3 nucleotides: TGCGCCAGCAGCTTAGGTACCGGGACAGGGGGACACAATGAGCAGTTCTTC. Supplemented by reference TRBV5-1 and TRBJ2-1, the full variable domain reads KAGVTQTPRYLIKTRGQQVTLSCSPISGHRSVSWYQQTPGQGLQFLFEYFSETQRNKGNFPGRFSGRQFSNSRSEMNVSTLELGDSALYLCASSLGTGTGGHNEQFFGPGTRLTVL.

The J gene is TRBJ2-7, the V gene TRBV14; 7 nucleotides match TRBD2. The V gene end was trimmed by 1 base and the J gene end by 3 bases; junction bases not matched to a gene: 6. The length of the CDR3 is 15 residues. Per the germline V gene, CDR1 is SGHDN and CDR2 is FVKESK. The CDR3 protein is CASSQVSREVYEQYF. In DNA form, the CDR3 reads TGTGCCAGCAGCCAAGTCAGTCGGGAGGTCTACGAGCAGTACTTC.

This clonotype showed up many times. The chain couples TRBV7-6 to TRBJ2-1; 10 bases line up with TRBD2. Losses at the gene ends were 5 bases for V and 7 bases for J; bases not matched to a gene: 14. The CDR3 sequence is 17 residues long. Germline V lookup: CDR1 SGHVS, CDR2 FNYEAQ. As DNA, the CDR3 is TGTGCCAGCAGCCCAAGGGCTAGCGGGAGTAAGGGGAATGAGCAGTTCTTC. This translates into CASSPRASGSKGNEQFF.

There are many counts of this clonotype. The chain employs TRBV3-1 and TRBJ2-3, with 9 nucleotides matching TRBD2. With 1 base clipped from V and 3 bases from J, the junction kept 5 bases outside the gene matches. This CDR3 contains 16 residues. Looked up from germline, CDR1 is LGHDT and CDR2 is YNNKEL (reference sequence). The CDR3 reads CASSQASGRITDTQYF. CDR3 coding DNA: TGTGCCAGCAGCCAAGCCAGCGGGAGGATTACAGATACGCAGTATTTT.

This clonotype was recorded many times. The chain joins TRBV27 to TRBJ1-1; 7 bases map to TRBD1. Germline lookup yields CDR1 MNHEY and CDR2 SMNVEV (reference sequence). V shed 4 bases and J 3 bases; nucleotides not matched to a gene: 8. The length of the CDR3 is 15 residues. CDR3 coding DNA: TGTGCCAGCAGTTCCCCAGGGGGGAGGTACACTGAAGCTTTCTTT. Residues: CASSSPGGRYTEAFF.

This clonotype was detected many times. This rearrangement joins TRBV11-2 to TRBJ1-1; perhaps TRBD1 as D (5 bases). V lost 5 bases, J lost 7 bases, and 14 bases lay in between. CDR1 SGHAT and CDR2 FQNNGV come from the germline V gene. This CDR3 region has 13 residues. CDR3 nucleotides: TGTGCCAGCAGCCGGGGCGAGGAGAATGAAGCTTTCTTT. It codes for CASSRGEENEAFF.

This clonotype has a handful of counts. The J gene is TRBJ2-5, the V gene TRBV29-1; 13 bases fit TRBD2. CDR1 is SQVTM and CDR2 is ANQGSEA in the germline V gene. Trimming removed 7 bases from V and 4 bases from J; junction bases left unmatched: 3. The CDR3 is made up of 13 amino acids. Written as DNA, the CDR3 is TGCAGCGGCCGGACTAGCGGGGGAGAGACCCAGTACTTC. It yields the protein CSGRTSGGETQYF.

In its sample, this clonotype was seen many times. The chain combines TRBV3-1 with TRBJ2-7, with 8 nucleotides matching TRBD1. The germline CDR1 and CDR2 sequences are LGHDT and YNNKEL (reference sequence). This CDR3 has 16 amino acids. V lost 0 bases to trimming and J lost 5 bases; unmatched junction nucleotides: 9. The chain's CDR3 is CASSQDDPTGVNEQYF. The CDR3, as DNA: TGTGCCAGCAGCCAAGATGATCCGACAGGGGTGAACGAGCAGTACTTC.

In this sample, this clonotype turned up many times. The chain uses TRBV6-1 and TRBJ2-1, with 8 bases that match TRBD2. The CDR3 extends over 16 amino acids. The ends lost 7 bases at V and 4 bases at J; junction bases unmatched: 12. CDR1 MNHNS and CDR2 SASEGT come from the germline V gene. The CDR3 sequence: CASTQNLAGGYNEQFF. Here the CDR3 DNA reads TGTGCCAGCACCCAAAACCTAGCGGGTGGGTACAATGAGCAGTTCTTC.

In this sample, this clonotype turned up many times. The chain links TRBV27 to TRBJ1-6; D is ambiguous. Between the trimmed V and J ends, which lost 2 bases and 3 bases, there was a span of 14 bases. The CDR3 totals 17 residues. Per the germline V gene, CDR1 is MNHEY and CDR2 is SMNVEV (reference sequence). The CDR3: CASSLDPGLGYNSPLHF. The CDR3, as DNA: TGTGCCAGCAGTTTAGACCCAGGACTTGGCTATAATTCACCCCTCCACTTT.

The sample holds many counts of this clonotype. The chain combines TRBV7-2 with TRBJ2-7, with D unresolved. V was trimmed by 3 bases and J by 0 bases, leaving 12 bases between them. From germline, CDR1 is SGHTA and CDR2 FQGNSA. This CDR3 is built from 15 residues. CDR3 DNA sequence: TGTGCCAGCAGCTTTACGGGCGTACTCTCCTACGAGCAGTACTTC. It encodes CASSFTGVLSYEQYF.

In its sample, this clonotype was seen once. One base away lies a much larger clone, so this may be a sequencing read error. V is TRBV12-3 or TRBV12-4 and J is TRBJ2-3; 8 bases are a match to TRBD2. The CDR3 is 14 residues long. Here the CDR3 DNA reads TGTGCCAGCAGCCGAGCGGGGGCCACAGATGCGCAGTATTTT. Translation: CASSRAGATDAQYF.

This clonotype showed up just a few times. The rearrangement links TRBV7-9 to TRBJ2-1; TRBD2 matches 11 bases. Looked up from germline, CDR1 is SEHNR and CDR2 is FQNEAQ (reference sequence). Trimming removed 5 bases from V and 0 bases from J; junction bases left unmatched: 3. CDR3 length: 16 residues. DNA for the CDR3: TGTGCCAGCAGCCCACTAGCGGGGGACTCCTACAATGAGCAGTTCTTC. Protein: CASSPLAGDSYNEQFF.